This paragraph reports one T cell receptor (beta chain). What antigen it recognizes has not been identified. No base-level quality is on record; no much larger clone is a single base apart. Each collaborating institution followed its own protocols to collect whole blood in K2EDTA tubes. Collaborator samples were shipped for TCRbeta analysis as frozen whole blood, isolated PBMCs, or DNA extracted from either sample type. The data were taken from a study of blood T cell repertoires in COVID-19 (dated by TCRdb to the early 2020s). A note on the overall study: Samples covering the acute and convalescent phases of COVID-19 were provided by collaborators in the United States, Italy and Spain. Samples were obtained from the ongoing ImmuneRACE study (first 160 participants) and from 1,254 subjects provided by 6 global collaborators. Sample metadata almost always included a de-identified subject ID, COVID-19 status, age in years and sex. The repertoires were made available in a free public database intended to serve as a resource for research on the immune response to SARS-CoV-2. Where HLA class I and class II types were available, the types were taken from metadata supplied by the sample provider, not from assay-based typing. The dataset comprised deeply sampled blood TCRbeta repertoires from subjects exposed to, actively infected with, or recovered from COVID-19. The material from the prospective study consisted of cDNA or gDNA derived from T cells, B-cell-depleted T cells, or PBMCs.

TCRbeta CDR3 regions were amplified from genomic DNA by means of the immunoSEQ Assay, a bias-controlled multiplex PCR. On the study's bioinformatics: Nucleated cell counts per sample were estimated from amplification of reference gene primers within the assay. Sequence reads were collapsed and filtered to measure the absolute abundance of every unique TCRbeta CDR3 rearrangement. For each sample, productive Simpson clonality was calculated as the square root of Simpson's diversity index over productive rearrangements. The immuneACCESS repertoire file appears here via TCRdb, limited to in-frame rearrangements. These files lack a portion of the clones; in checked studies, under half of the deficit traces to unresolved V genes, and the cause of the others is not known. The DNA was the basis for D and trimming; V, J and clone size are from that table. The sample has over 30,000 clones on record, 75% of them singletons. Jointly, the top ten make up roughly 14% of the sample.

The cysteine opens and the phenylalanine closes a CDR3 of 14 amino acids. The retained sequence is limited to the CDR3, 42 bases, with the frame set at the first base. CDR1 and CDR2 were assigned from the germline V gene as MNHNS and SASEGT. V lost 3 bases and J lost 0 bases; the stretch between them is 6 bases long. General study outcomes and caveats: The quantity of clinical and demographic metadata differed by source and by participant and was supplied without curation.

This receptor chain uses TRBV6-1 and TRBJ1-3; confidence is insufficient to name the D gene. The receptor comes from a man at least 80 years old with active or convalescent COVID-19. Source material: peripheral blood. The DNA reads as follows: TGTGCCAGCAGTGAGGTGAGCTCTGGAAACACCATATATTTT. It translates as CASSEVSSGNTIYF.